Shown below are 29 T cell receptor beta chains from a single sample sequenced in a study of vaccination effects on CD4 cells after COVID-19. Some clones are missing from TCRdb's copy, which holds only in-frame ones; the method was immunoSEQ multiplex PCR. The sample records about 46,000 clones, about 74% being singletons. CD4+ T cells specific for antigen were expanded with viral peptide pools by the ViraFEST assay before sequencing. Isolation of CD4+ T cells took place after around 10 days of culture. Vaccine administered to participants consisted of two doses of either BNT162b2 or mRNA-1273. These receptors have no identified antigens. Sequenced material: CD4+ T cells from PBMCs cultured with HCoV-OC43 spike peptides, taken after COVID-19 vaccination. The subset was: HCoV-OC43 spike overlapping peptide pool stimulation. The receptor set was obtained from a human donor who received a COVID-19 vaccine.

V gene TRBV12-3 or TRBV12-4 combines with J gene TRBJ2-7; 7 bases line up with TRBD2. This CDR3 has 13 amino acids. The ends lost 6 bases at V and 2 bases at J; junction bases unmatched: 4. The CDR3 DNA reads as TGTGCCAGCAGCACGGGACTAACCTACGAGCAGTACTTC. It encodes CASSTGLTYEQYF.

The chain links TRBV10-3 to TRBJ2-3; possible D gene TRBD2, 6 bases. This CDR3 is built from 17 residues. V was pared by 0 bases and J by 5 bases, with 18 bases between. CDR1 is ENHRY and CDR2 is SYGVKD in the germline V gene. For the CDR3, the DNA is TGTGCCATCAGTGAGTCGAAGGGCCGAACGCGGGGAGATACGCAGTATTTT. It yields the protein CAISESKGRTRGDTQYF.

The chain carries TRBV7-8 and TRBJ1-1; D gene unclear. The CDR3 is 14 residues long. The germline V gene has CDR1 SGHVS and CDR2 FQNEAQ. V was pared by 1 base and J by 1 base, with 7 bases between. The DNA for the CDR3 is TGTGCCAGCAGCTTAGTTTTTGGGAACACTGAAGCTTTCTTT. Protein sequence: CASSLVFGNTEAFF.

The chain recombines TRBV6-5 with TRBJ2-7; D is ambiguous. Germline V gives CDR1 MNHEY, CDR2 SVGAGI. The length of the CDR3 is 12 residues. V lost 6 bases to trimming and J lost 0 bases, with 6 bases between them. The CDR3: CASSSSSYEQYF. DNA for the CDR3: TGTGCCAGCAGCTCCAGCTCCTACGAGCAGTACTTC.

For the CDR3, the DNA is TGTGCCAGCAGCTTAGGAGTGGAAACGGAGTGGTATAGCAATCAGCCCCAGCATTTT. Translated: CASSLGVETEWYSNQPQHF. The genes are TRBV7-9 and TRBJ1-5; no firm D call. This CDR3 has 19 residues. Germline CDR1 SEHNR, CDR2 FQNEAQ (reference sequence). V dropped 1 base and J dropped 0 bases, with 19 bases sitting between them. The full variable domain, with the rest looked up from reference TRBV7-9 and TRBJ1-5, is DTGVSQNPRHKITKRGQNVTFRCDPISEHNRLYWYRQTLGQGPEFLTYFQNEAQLEKSRLLSDRFSAERPKGSFSTLEIQRTEQGDSAMYLCASSLGVETEWYSNQPQHFGDGTRLSIL.

The chain joins TRBV29-1 to TRBJ1-1; no reliable D call. The CDR3 is made up of 14 amino acids. Trimming took 6 bases from V and 4 from J, leaving 18 bases between them. CDR1 SQVTM and CDR2 ANQGSEA come from the germline V gene. For the CDR3, the DNA is TGCAGCGTAACTGAAGGTACCCCCAGCACTGAAGCTTTCTTT. Translated: CSVTEGTPSTEAFF.

The CDR3 here is CAWTGGEFDEQYF. CDR3 nucleotides: TGTGCCTGGACCGGAGGGGAATTCGACGAGCAGTACTTC. V is TRBV30 and J is TRBJ2-7; perhaps TRBD2 as D (6 bases). Trimming stripped 4 bases from V and 5 bases from J, with 15 bases between. Per germline, CDR1 GTSNPN and CDR2 SVGIG (reference sequence). The CDR3 spans 13 residues.

The genes are TRBV5-1 and TRBJ2-4, with 8 bases identical to TRBD1. The CDR3 is 15 amino acids. The V and J ends lost 4 bases and 7 bases, in that order; junction bases with no gene match: 10. Germline-derived CDR1 and CDR2 are SGHRS and YFSETQ. The CDR3 DNA reads TGCGCCAGCAGCAGGTGGACAGGGAAAGATAACATTCAGTACTTC. Translated, it gives CASSRWTGKDNIQYF.

The sample holds one count of this clone. This chain links TRBV13 with TRBJ2-3; D is ambiguous. Trimming stripped 5 bases from V and 3 bases from J, with 30 bases between. The CDR3 consists of 20 residues. Germline V lookup: CDR1 PRHDT, CDR2 FYEKMQ (reference sequence). The CDR3 DNA reads TGTGCCAGCAGCCTAACAACCCCGGTACAGTTAATAACGGGTACAGATACGCAGTATTTT. Its translation is CASSLTTPVQLITGTDTQYF.

This clone is categorized as medium-sized. The same CDR3 arises from other DNA sequences in this sample as well. This rearrangement joins TRBV30 to TRBJ1-5; D remains ambiguous. Germline CDR1 GTSNPN, CDR2 SVGIG (reference sequence). V lost 0 bases, J lost 4 bases, and 7 bases lay in between. CDR3 size: 13 residues. CDR3 sequence (DNA): TGTGCCTGGAGTGTACAACGGAATCAGCCCCAGCATTTT. It translates to CAWSVQRNQPQHF.

V and J are TRBV5-1 and TRBJ1-2; a weak D match, TRBD1 (6 bases). Germline V gene lookup returns CDR1 SGHRS and CDR2 YFSETQ. This CDR3 region has 13 residues. V was trimmed by 2 bases and J by 8 bases, leaving 13 bases between them. The CDR3 bases are TGCGCCAGCAGCTTAGTCGGGGGCAGCGGCTACACCTTC. As protein: CASSLVGGSGYTF.

This clone was detected only a few times. The chain recombines TRBV11-2 with TRBJ2-1; either TRBD1 or TRBD2 may supply D (5 bases each). Germline CDR1 reads SGHAT; CDR2 reads FQNNGV. The CDR3 runs to 15 residues. V lost 6 bases to trimming and J lost 5 bases, with 17 bases between them. CDR3 amino acids: CASRSPGPVNNEQFF. The CDR3 DNA sequence: TGTGCCAGCAGATCCCCGGGACCCGTCAACAATGAGCAGTTCTTC.

This rearrangement joins TRBV15 to TRBJ2-5, with TRBD2 matching 10 bases. In germline, CDR1 is LNHNV, CDR2 YYDKDF (reference sequence). The CDR3 covers 19 residues. V lost 0 bases to trimming and J lost 5 bases; unmatched junction nucleotides: 15. CDR3 DNA sequence: TGTGCCACCAGCAGAGATAGTGTGATAGCGGGAGGTAGGAAGGAGACCCAGTACTTC. This encodes CATSRDSVIAGGRKETQYF.

The chain employs TRBV6-6 and TRBJ2-2; unclear D gene. The germline V gene encodes CDR1 MNHNY and CDR2 SVGAGI (reference sequence). The ends were cut back, 4 bases at V and 1 base at J, with 10 bases in the middle. The CDR3 covers 15 residues. In DNA form, the CDR3 reads TGTGCCAGCAGTTTTCAGCCTGTGAACACCGGGGAGCTGTTTTTT. As protein: CASSFQPVNTGELFF.

The rearrangement uses TRBV2 and TRBJ2-2; 8 nucleotides line up with TRBD1. The V gene end was trimmed by 6 bases and the J gene end by 6 bases; junction bases not matched to a gene: 21. Germline CDR1 and CDR2: SNHLY and FYNNEI. This CDR3 has 19 amino acids. CDR3 DNA: TGTGCCAGCAGCCCATTGACAGGGGCGACAAGAACCGTCGCCGGGGAGCTGTTTTTT. Amino acid sequence: CASSPLTGATRTVAGELFF.

This clone turned up a few times. The chain has TRBV2 and TRBJ1-1, with 11 bases fitting TRBD1. With V trimmed by 6 bases and J by 4 bases, 4 bases remained unmatched. CDR3 size: 14 residues. The germline V gene has CDR1 SNHLY and CDR2 FYNNEI. The chain's CDR3 is CASRDRGRITEAFF. DNA of the CDR3: TGTGCCAGCAGGGACAGGGGGCGCATCACTGAAGCTTTCTTT.

Here the CDR3 DNA reads TGTGCCAGTAGAAGAGGGGGAGCTAACTATGGCTACACCTTC. This gives the protein CASRRGGANYGYTF. The V gene is TRBV19, the J gene TRBJ1-2; a possible D gene is TRBD1 (6 bases). This CDR3 comprises 14 residues. The V end was cut by 6 bases, the J end by 0 bases, with 11 bases between. Germline V gene data show CDR1 as LNHDA and CDR2 as SQIVND (reference sequence).

The CDR3 DNA reads as TGTGCCAGCTCACCCTCTCCTATTCAGCGGGGGGTCACAGATACGCAGTATTTT. The encoded protein is CASSPSPIQRGVTDTQYF. The V call is TRBV18, the J call TRBJ2-3; 9 bases agree with TRBD2. The CDR3 length is 18 residues. Trimming at V came to 3 bases and at J to 2 bases, leaving 12 bases not matched to a gene. CDR1 KGHSH and CDR2 LQKENI come from the germline V gene.

The J gene is TRBJ1-5, the V gene TRBV2; possible D gene TRBD1, 6 bases. The CDR3 runs to 17 residues. CDR1 SNHLY and CDR2 FYNNEI come from the germline V gene. V lost 2 bases, J lost 1 base, and 15 bases lay in between. The CDR3 DNA follows: TGTGCCAGCAGTGAAAGCGCAGGGGCATGGAGCAATCAGCCCCAGCATTTT. This encodes CASSESAGAWSNQPQHF.

The chain joins TRBV15 to TRBJ1-5; D is possibly TRBD1 (5 bases). Germline assignment: CDR1 LNHNV and CDR2 YYDKDF (reference sequence). Trimming took off 3 bases at V and 5 bases at J, with 5 bases between the two ends. The CDR3 covers 12 residues. CDR3 coding DNA: TGTGCCACCAGCAGGACAGATCAGCCCCAGCATTTT. The encoded protein is CATSRTDQPQHF.

This chain joins TRBV27 and TRBJ1-1; D uncertain. The germline V gene has CDR1 MNHEY and CDR2 SMNVEV (reference sequence). The V gene lost 5 bases and the J gene lost 5 bases, with 9 bases spanning the gap. The CDR3 is 12 amino acids. The CDR3 DNA reads as TGTGCCAGCAGTCCCGGCGCAACTGAAGCTTTCTTT. It specifies CASSPGATEAFF.

J is TRBJ2-7 and V is TRBV5-1; 8 positions agree with TRBD1. The CDR3 is made up of 14 amino acids. The ends lost 4 bases at V and 1 base at J; junction bases unmatched: 4. Germline CDR1 is SGHRS and CDR2 is YFSETQ. The CDR3 sequence: CASSTGQGSYEQYF. The CDR3 region has the DNA TGCGCCAGCAGCACCGGACAGGGTTCCTACGAGCAGTACTTC.

V gene TRBV7-7 combines with J gene TRBJ1-4, with 8 bases that match TRBD1. The germline CDR1 and CDR2 sequences are SSHAT and FNYEAQ (reference sequence). Trimming at V came to 0 bases and at J to 7 bases, leaving 4 bases not matched to a gene. The CDR3 consists of 15 residues. The CDR3 DNA reads TGTGCCAGCAGCTTAGCCCAGGGGGCAGGTGAAAAACTGTTTTTT. It yields the protein CASSLAQGAGEKLFF. The full variable domain, rest sourced from reference TRBV7-7 and TRBJ1-4, is GAGVSQSPRYKVTKRGQDVTLRCDPISSHATLYWYQQALGQGPEFLTYFNYEAQPDKSGLPSDRFSAERPEGSISTLTIQRTEQRDSAMYRCASSLAQGAGEKLFFGSGTQLSVL.

Turning to this clone: This sample also contains other DNA sequences that code for the same CDR3. This CDR3 is CASSLDGMNTEAFF. DNA of the CDR3: TGCGCCAGCAGCTTGGACGGGATGAACACTGAAGCTTTCTTT. The J gene is TRBJ1-1, the V gene TRBV5-1; D call uncertain. V was clipped by 0 bases and J by 0 bases, with 6 bases between them. This CDR3 contains 14 residues. Germline V CDR1 and CDR2: SGHRS, YFSETQ.

The rearrangement joins TRBV5-6 to TRBJ1-6; no firm D call. V shed 2 bases and J shed 7 bases, with 7 bases lying between them. This CDR3 comprises 13 residues. The germline V gene has CDR1 SGHDT and CDR2 YYEEEE. The CDR3 DNA reads TGTGCCAGCAGCTTTGGGCGCAATTCACCCCTCCACTTT. Residues: CASSFGRNSPLHF. Full variable domain (rest looked up from reference TRBV5-6 and TRBJ1-6): DAGVTQSPTHLIKTRGQQVTLRCSPKSGHDTVSWYQQALGQGPQFIFQYYEEEERQRGNFPDRFSGHQFPNYSSELNVNALLLGDSALYLCASSFGRNSPLHFGNGTRLTVT.

The chain is built from TRBV6-6 and TRBJ2-7; TRBD2 matches 8 bases. The V segment lost 9 bases and the J segment 3 bases; nucleotides outside the gene matches: 10. CDR1 is MNHNY, CDR2 SVGAGI, per germline (reference sequence). The CDR3 has 14 residues. The CDR3 DNA is TGTGCCAGACTTACTAGCGGACGATTCTACGAGCAGTACTTC. This translates into CARLTSGRFYEQYF.

This chain connects TRBV11-3 to TRBJ2-2; the D gene is possibly TRBD2 (6 bases). The germline V gene encodes CDR1 SGHNT and CDR2 YENEEA. The CDR3 is made up of 13 amino acids. The V and J ends lost 3 bases and 6 bases respectively, with 8 bases between them. This CDR3 reads CASSLRDPGELFF. CDR3 coding DNA: TGTGCCAGCAGCTTGCGGGACCCCGGGGAGCTGTTTTTT.

This clone came up a few times. The rearrangement links TRBV5-1 to TRBJ2-7; D call uncertain. Trimming left V 4 bases short and J 9 bases short, with 17 bases between. The CDR3 runs to 13 residues. Per the germline V gene, CDR1 is SGHRS and CDR2 is YFSETQ. This chain's CDR3 is CASSTEGFLGQYF. The CDR3 DNA sequence: TGCGCCAGCAGCACCGAAGGGTTTTTGGGGCAGTACTTC.

The chain carries TRBV3-1 (or the pseudogene TRBV3-2) and TRBJ2-1; 12 nucleotides match TRBD2. V shed 4 bases, J shed 7 bases, and the junction held 5 bases outside the gene matches. Germline CDR1 LGHDT, CDR2 YNNKEL (reference sequence). This CDR3 spans 15 amino acids. For the CDR3, the DNA is TGTGCCAGCAGCCTCCTAGCGGGGGGGGCTAATGAGCAGTTCTTC. The encoded protein is CASSLLAGGANEQFF.